The rows below give T cell receptor beta chains drawn from one sample of a study of blood T cell repertoires in COVID-19. Assay used: immunoSEQ multiplex PCR; TCRdb lists only in-frame clones, some missing. Among 180,000 or so clones, roughly 84% were seen once, and the ten largest hold about 5%. Sequenced material: peripheral blood. These receptors all come from a woman over 75 with acute or convalescent COVID-19. Each CDR3 is given with its conserved first and last residue. Each record gives: V gene, J gene, CDR3 protein.

>TRBV4-1|TRBJ2-4
CASSQGGSLAKNIQYF
>TRBV7-9|TRBJ1-1
CASSLMQGPEAFF
>TRBV11-2|TRBJ1-5
CASSLGSGANQPQHF
>TRBV7-2|TRBJ1-3
CASSLLGVAGNTIYF
>TRBV3-1/TRBV3-2|TRBJ2-3
CASSSTSGSTDTQYF
>TRBV6-5|TRBJ2-7
CASRETGGPGEQYF
>TRBV6-6|TRBJ1-4
CASIGQGVRKLFF
>TRBV28|TRBJ1-2
CASSPMVPRGYGYTF
>TRBV28|TRBJ2-7
CASGEGSGNEQYF
>TRBV7-3|TRBJ2-7
CASSLTSGSDYEQYF
>TRBV12-5|TRBJ2-7
CASGLPRGPLRGEQYF
>TRBV2|TRBJ2-5
CASSEDTVQETQYF
>TRBV19|TRBJ1-2
CASRMGQGAGYTF
>TRBV18|TRBJ1-2
CASSPTREDYGYTF
>TRBV25-1|TRBJ2-2
CASSTRVANTGELFF
>TRBV2|TRBJ1-5
CASRTEGQPQHF